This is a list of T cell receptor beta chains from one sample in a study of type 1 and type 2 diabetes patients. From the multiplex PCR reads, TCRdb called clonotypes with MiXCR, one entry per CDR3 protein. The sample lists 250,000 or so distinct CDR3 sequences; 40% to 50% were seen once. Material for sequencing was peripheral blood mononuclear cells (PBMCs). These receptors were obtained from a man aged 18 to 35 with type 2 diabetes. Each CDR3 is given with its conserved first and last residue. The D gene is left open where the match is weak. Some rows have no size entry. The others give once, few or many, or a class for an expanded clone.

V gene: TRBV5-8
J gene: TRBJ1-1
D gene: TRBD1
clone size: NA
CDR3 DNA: TGCGCCAGCAGCTTTTCTAAGAGGGGGCTACGGCGAGTAGCTTTCTTT
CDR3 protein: CASSFSKRGLRRVAFF

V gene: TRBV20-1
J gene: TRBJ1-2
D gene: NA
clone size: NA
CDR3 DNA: TGCAGTGCCCCGGGTGGGGGCTACTATGGCTACACCTTC
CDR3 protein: CSAPGGGYYGYTF

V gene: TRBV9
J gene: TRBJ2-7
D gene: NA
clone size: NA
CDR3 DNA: TGTGCCAGCAGCGTAGGGGACAACTACGAGCAGTACTTC
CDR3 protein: CASSVGDNYEQYF

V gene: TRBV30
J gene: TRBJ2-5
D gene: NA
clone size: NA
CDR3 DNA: TGTGCCTGGAGTTGGCAGACCTCGGAGACCCAGTACTTC
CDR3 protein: CAWSWQTSETQYF

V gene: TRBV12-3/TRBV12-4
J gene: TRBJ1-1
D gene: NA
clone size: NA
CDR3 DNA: TGTGCCAGCTGGAGGAGGGGGGAAGCTTTCTTT
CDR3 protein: CASWRRGEAFF

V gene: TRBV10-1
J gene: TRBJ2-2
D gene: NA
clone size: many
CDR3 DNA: TGCGCCAGCAGTGAGAGTGGGACGTCAAGCACCGGGGAGCTGTTTTTT
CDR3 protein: CASSESGTSSTGELFF

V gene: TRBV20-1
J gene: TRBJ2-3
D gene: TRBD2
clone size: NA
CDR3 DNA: TGCAGTGCTGTAGACCAGGGACTAGCGGTCTACACAGATACGCAGTATTTT
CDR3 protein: CSAVDQGLAVYTDTQYF

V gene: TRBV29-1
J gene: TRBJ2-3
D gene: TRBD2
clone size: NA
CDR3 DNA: TGCAGCGTCCCCAGGCGCGGGAGTTCGACAGATACGCAGTATTTT
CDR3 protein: CSVPRRGSSTDTQYF

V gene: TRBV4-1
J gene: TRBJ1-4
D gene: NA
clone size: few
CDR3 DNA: TGCGCCAGCAGTCACAGGGCGGGAAAACTGTTTTTT
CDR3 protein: CASSHRAGKLFF

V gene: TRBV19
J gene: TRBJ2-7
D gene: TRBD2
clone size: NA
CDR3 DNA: TGTGCCAGTAGGACGGGGACTAGCGGGAGAGGATACGAGCAGTACTTC
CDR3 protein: CASRTGTSGRGYEQYF

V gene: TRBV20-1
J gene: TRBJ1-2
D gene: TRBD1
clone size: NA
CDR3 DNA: TGCAGTGTTTACCCTACAGACAGGGTAGGCGGTGGCTACACCTTC
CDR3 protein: CSVYPTDRVGGGYTF

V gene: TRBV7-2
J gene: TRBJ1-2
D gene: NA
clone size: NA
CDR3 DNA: TGTGCCAGCAGCCCCGCTGTAAGCGGCTACACCTTC
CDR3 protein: CASSPAVSGYTF

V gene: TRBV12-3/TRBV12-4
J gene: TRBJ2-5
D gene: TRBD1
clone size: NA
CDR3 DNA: TGTGCCAGCAGTAGGGCTAGACAGGGGGAGACCCAGTACTTC
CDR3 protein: CASSRARQGETQYF

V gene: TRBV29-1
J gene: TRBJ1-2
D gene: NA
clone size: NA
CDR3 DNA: TGCAGCGTTGAACGGCGGGGGGGTGCTGACTATGGCTACACCTTC
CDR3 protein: CSVERRGGADYGYTF

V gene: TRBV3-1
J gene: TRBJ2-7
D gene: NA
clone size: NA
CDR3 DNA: TGTGCCAGCAGCTTTACGGGTGACGAGCAGTACTTC
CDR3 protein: CASSFTGDEQYF

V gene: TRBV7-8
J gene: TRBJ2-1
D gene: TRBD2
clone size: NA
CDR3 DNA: TGTGCCAGCAGCTTAGGACTAGCGGGGACCAATGAGCAGTTCTTC
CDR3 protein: CASSLGLAGTNEQFF

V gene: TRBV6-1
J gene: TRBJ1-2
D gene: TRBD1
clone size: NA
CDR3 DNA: TGTGCCAGCAGTTTCTTGACAGGGAGGATCCCCTATGGCTACACCTTC
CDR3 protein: CASSFLTGRIPYGYTF

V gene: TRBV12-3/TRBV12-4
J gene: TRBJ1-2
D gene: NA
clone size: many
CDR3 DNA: TGTGCCAGCTCCCCGGAGAAGTATGGCTACACCTTC
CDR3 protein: CASSPEKYGYTF

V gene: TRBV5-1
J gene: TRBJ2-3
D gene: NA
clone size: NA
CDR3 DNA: TGCGCCAGCAGCTTGGGACACCCTACAGATACGCAGTATTTT
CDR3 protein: CASSLGHPTDTQYF

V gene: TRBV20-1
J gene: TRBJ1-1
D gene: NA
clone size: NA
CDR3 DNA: TGCAGTGCGCCCCACCCCTTGAACACTGAAGCTTTCTTT
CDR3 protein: CSAPHPLNTEAFF

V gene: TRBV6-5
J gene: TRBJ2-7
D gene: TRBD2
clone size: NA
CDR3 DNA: TGTGCCAGCAGGCCTAGCGGGGGGGCTTCCCACGAGCAGTACTTC
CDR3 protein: CASRPSGGASHEQYF

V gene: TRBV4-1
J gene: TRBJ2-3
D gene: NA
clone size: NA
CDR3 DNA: TGCGCCAGCAGCCAAGATCATTTCACACCGAGCACAGATACGCAGTATTTT
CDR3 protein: CASSQDHFTPSTDTQYF

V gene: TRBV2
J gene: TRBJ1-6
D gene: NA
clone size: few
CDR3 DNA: TGTGCCAGCAACCTCCAGGGTTCCTATAATTCACCCCTCCACTTT
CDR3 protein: CASNLQGSYNSPLHF